The 6 T cell receptor beta chains given below trace back to one sample, sequenced in a study of CD8 T cells in Susac syndrome. RNA totalling roughly 0.45 to 1 ug underwent reverse transcription with random hexamers. Each CDR3 protein is one row after TCRdb ran MiXCR on the immunoSEQ multiplex PCR reads. The table lists under 70,000 distinct CDR3 sequences, more than 90% of them singletons. The sequencing sample was made of CD8+ T cells from PBMCs. The receptors originated from a human donor in good health.

The chain links TRBV2 to TRBJ1-5; D perhaps matches TRBD1 (6 bases). The germline CDR1 and CDR2 sequences are SNHLY and FYNNEI. This CDR3 contains 15 residues. V lost 4 bases, J lost 0 bases, and 10 bases lay in between. Here the CDR3 reads CASSGQALSNQPQHF. Written as DNA, the CDR3 is TGTGCCAGCAGTGGACAGGCCCTTAGCAATCAGCCCCAGCATTTT.

The genes are TRBV19 and TRBJ2-1; 10 nucleotides agree with TRBD2. The CDR3 loop spans 15 amino acids. V was pared by 4 bases and J by 8 bases, with 8 bases of the junction left unmatched. CDR1 and CDR2 from the germline V gene are LNHDA and SQIVND (reference sequence). CDR3 bases: TGTGCCAGTAGTACAGCTAGCGGGGGATGGTATGAGCAGTTCTTC. Amino acid sequence: CASSTASGGWYEQFF.

V gene TRBV7-2 combines with J gene TRBJ2-7, with D perhaps TRBD2 (5 bases). Germline-derived CDR1 and CDR2 are SGHTA and FQGNSA. The CDR3 runs 14 residues. V lost 2 bases and J 2 bases, leaving 10 bases between the germline ends. CDR3 sequence: CASSLLGSTYEQYF. CDR3 coding DNA: TGTGCCAGCAGCTTATTGGGGAGTACCTACGAGCAGTACTTC.

This chain connects TRBV20-1 to TRBJ2-5, with 7 bases aligning to TRBD2. The CDR3 runs 16 residues. CDR1 DFQATT and CDR2 SNEGSKA come from the germline V gene (reference sequence). J lost 1 base, V lost 1 base, and 9 bases had no gene match. CDR3 loop: CSARGVRRGFQETQYF. In nucleotides, the CDR3 is TGCAGTGCTAGAGGTGTTCGGCGGGGGTTCCAAGAGACCCAGTACTTC.

The chain couples TRBV2 to TRBJ2-6; unclear D gene. Trimming stripped 6 bases from V and 0 bases from J, with 15 bases between. The CDR3 covers 17 residues. Germline V gene lookup returns CDR1 SNHLY and CDR2 FYNNEI. The CDR3 is CASRWNVALSGANVLTF. The CDR3 coding sequence is TGTGCCAGCAGGTGGAACGTAGCCCTCTCTGGGGCCAACGTCCTGACTTTC.

The chain employs TRBV5-1 and TRBJ2-2; D may be TRBD1 (5 bases). Germline CDR1 is SGHRS and CDR2 is YFSETQ. V was trimmed by 5 bases and J by 1 base, leaving 6 bases between them. The CDR3 extends over 13 amino acids. CDR3 loop: CASRTENTGELFF. CDR3 coding DNA: TGCGCCAGCAGGACAGAGAACACCGGGGAGCTGTTTTTT.